This TCR beta chain was retrieved from a study of blood T cell repertoires in COVID-19. Study-level background: The United States, Italy and Spain provided the acute and convalescent COVID-19 samples.

As processed by the authors: Estimation of nucleated cell counts relied on the amplification of reference gene primers. The assay was immunoSEQ multiplex PCR, and TCRdb's table has in-frame clones only and misses some. That table gives V, J and clone size, and the DNA gave D and trimming. The sample holds approximately 220,000 clones, roughly four fifths seen once. This CDR3 spans 16 amino acids. The V end was cut by 3 bases, the J end by 4 bases, with 16 bases between. CDR1 LNHNV and CDR2 YYDKDF come from the germline V gene (reference sequence). This clone was detected only once. Sequenced sample: peripheral blood. The chain joins TRBV15 to TRBJ1-3, with D uncertain. The sequence came from a woman in her forties with active or convalescent COVID-19. The CDR3 nucleotides are TGTGCCACCAGCAGTCCCCAGGATACGTCAGGAAACACCATATATTTT. Its translation: CATSSPQDTSGNTIYF.